Listed below are T cell receptor beta chains from one sample, sequenced in a study of CD8 T cells in Susac syndrome. TCRdb reprocessed the immunoSEQ multiplex PCR reads via MiXCR and lists one record per CDR3 protein. The data hold tens of thousands of distinct CDR3 sequences, with over 90% observed a single time. Sequenced: CD8+ T cells from PBMCs. The source of these receptors is a human donor in good health. Both conserved end residues are part of each CDR3. The order of the fields is V gene, D gene, clone size, J gene, CDR3 DNA, CDR3 protein. D genes are given only for firm matches. The size entry is marked missing in some rows and otherwise reads once, few, many or a size class.

TRBV12-5,TRBD1,NA,TRBJ2-1,TGTGCTAGTGGCCAGGGGGTGACAGGGGGCGCCTACAATGAGCAGTTCTTC,CASGQGVTGGAYNEQFF
TRBV28,NA,NA,TRBJ2-1,TGTGCCAGCACCCTAAGCAGGGATGAGCAGTTCTTC,CASTLSRDEQFF
TRBV6-5,NA,once,TRBJ1-2,TGTGCCAGCAGTTACGGGAGGAGGGACGGCTACACCTTC,CASSYGRRDGYTF
TRBV27,NA,NA,TRBJ1-2,TGTGCCAGCAGTGCCTACAGGGAGGCCTATGGCTACACCTTC,CASSAYREAYGYTF
TRBV9,NA,NA,TRBJ2-7,TGTGCCAGCAGCGTAGCTTTGGCGGGTCCCGTATACGAGCAGTACTTC,CASSVALAGPVYEQYF
TRBV7-9,TRBD1,NA,TRBJ1-5,TGTGCCAGCAGTTCTACAGGGGTGAATCAGCCCCAGCATTTT,CASSSTGVNQPQHF
TRBV7-9,TRBD2,NA,TRBJ2-1,TGTGCCAGCACCCTTAGCGGGGGACTAATCAATGAGCAGTTCTTC,CASTLSGGLINEQFF
TRBV6-5,NA,NA,TRBJ1-2,TGTGCCAGCTCGCAGGTAGACTATGGCTACACCTTC,CASSQVDYGYTF
TRBV5-1,TRBD1,NA,TRBJ2-1,TGCGCCAGCAGGATTGTACAGGGGAGCGTCAATGAGCAGTTCTTC,CASRIVQGSVNEQFF
TRBV20-1,TRBD2,NA,TRBJ2-1,TGCAGTGCTAGAGGCCCCGTGACCGGGACTAGCTCGTACGTGGGGTTCTTC,CSARGPVTGTSSYVGFF
TRBV28,NA,NA,TRBJ2-1,TGTGCCAGCAGTTTATCAGACAGGAGGGGCGAGCAGTTCTTC,CASSLSDRRGEQFF
TRBV2,TRBD1,NA,TRBJ2-6,TGTGCCAGCAGTTACACAGGGGACCTTTCTGGGGCCAACGTCCTGACTTTC,CASSYTGDLSGANVLTF
TRBV29-1,NA,NA,TRBJ2-1,TGCAGCGTTGAAATTCAGTACAATGAGCAGTTCTTC,CSVEIQYNEQFF
TRBV20-1,NA,NA,TRBJ2-1,TGCAGTGCTAGAGGTCTAGCAGAAAACAATGAGCAGTTCTTC,CSARGLAENNEQFF
TRBV7-8,NA,NA,TRBJ2-7,TGTGCCAGCAGCTTCCTCGGACGATTCTCCTCCTACGAGCAGTACTTC,CASSFLGRFSSYEQYF
TRBV4-1,NA,NA,TRBJ2-7,TGCGCCAGCAGCCAAGGGAGGGGGGACAACGAGCAGTACTTC,CASSQGRGDNEQYF
TRBV20-1,NA,NA,TRBJ1-1,TGCAGTGCTATGGGCAGGAACACTGAAGCTTTCTTT,CSAMGRNTEAFF
TRBV29-1,NA,NA,TRBJ2-2,TGCAGCGTTGAAGGGGCAGATTCGTACACCGGGGAGCTGTTTTTT,CSVEGADSYTGELFF
TRBV4-1,TRBD1,NA,TRBJ2-7,TGCGCCAGCAGCCCGAGGGGACAGGGGCCCTACGAGCAGTACTTC,CASSPRGQGPYEQYF